This TCR beta chain was sequenced for a study of blood T cell repertoires in COVID-19. Study background: The United States, Italy and Spain were the sources of the acute and convalescent COVID-19 samples.

Measured with immunoSEQ multiplex PCR; TCRdb has only the in-frame clones, and not every one. The sample yields 250,000 to 350,000 clones, roughly 90% seen once. V dropped 0 bases and J dropped 3; count of bases not matched to a gene: 3. Germline values: CDR1 SGHTS, CDR2 YDEGEE. This CDR3 region has 14 residues. Sequenced input: peripheral blood. The clonotype was recovered from a woman aged 25-40 years with COVID-19, enrolled during active disease. The chain uses TRBV5-8 and TRBJ2-7; 7 bases fit TRBD1. CDR3 loop: CASSLGQGIYEQYF. The CDR3 bases are TGTGCCAGCAGCTTGGGACAGGGCATCTACGAGCAGTACTTC.